One sample yielded the 32 T cell receptor beta chains listed below, sequenced in a study of OX40 agonist ivuxolimab in advanced cancers. TCRdb's copy holds only in-frame clones and misses some; the assay was immunoSEQ multiplex PCR. Here the sample spans more than 9,500 clones, approximately 86% being singletons. The source was CD4+ or CD8+ T cells sorted from blood, collected in a trial of the OX40 agonist ivuxolimab. The receptors originated from an adult with an advanced solid tumor such as melanoma, head and neck, liver or kidney cancer.

The chain links TRBV30 to TRBJ1-5, with TRBD1 as a possible D gene (6 bases). Germline CDR1 and CDR2: GTSNPN and SVGIG (reference sequence). V was shortened by 3 bases and J by 7 bases, with 19 bases between the two germline ends. The CDR3 runs to 15 residues. In nucleotides, the CDR3 is TGTGCCTGGAGGGGGCCGGGGGCGGGGGGGCAGCCCCAGCATTTT. Its translation: CAWRGPGAGGQPQHF.

The gene calls are TRBV28 and TRBJ2-7; no clear D. Deletions cut 5 bases from V and 6 bases from J, with 11 bases between. Germline V CDR1 and CDR2: MDHEN, SYDVKM. This CDR3 has 12 residues. The chain's CDR3 is CASSRLGFEQYF. CDR3 bases: TGTGCCAGCAGTCGCCTCGGGTTCGAGCAGTACTTC.

V gene TRBV5-4 combines with J gene TRBJ1-5; tentatively, D is TRBD1 (5 bases). The germline V gene has CDR1 SGHNT and CDR2 YYREEE (reference sequence). The CDR3 runs 13 residues. V was shortened by 0 bases and J by 9 bases, with 10 bases between the two germline ends. In DNA form, the CDR3 reads TGTGCCAGCAGCTTGGCCGGGGGGTGGCCCCAGCATTTT. Residues: CASSLAGGWPQHF.

This clone has just a few counts. The chain carries TRBV5-4 and TRBJ2-7, with TRBD2 identical over 11 bases. CDR1 and CDR2 (germline): SGHNT, YYREEE (reference sequence). With V trimmed by 1 base and J by 3 bases, 0 bases remained unmatched. The CDR3 covers 14 residues. CDR3 region: CASSLTSGSYEQYF. The CDR3, as DNA: TGTGCCAGCAGCTTGACTAGCGGGAGCTACGAGCAGTACTTC.

This chain uses TRBV11-3 with TRBJ2-5; 7 positions agree with TRBD1. The CDR3 covers 15 residues. Germline CDR1 is SGHNT and CDR2 is YENEEA. The J segment lost 5 bases and the V segment lost 6 bases, leaving 12 bases of the junction unmatched. The DNA of the CDR3 is TGTGCCAGCAGTCCAGAGGGGGCTCCAGGGGAGACCCAGTACTTC. Translation gives CASSPEGAPGETQYF.

There are a few counts of this clone. In DNA, the CDR3 is TGTGCCAGCAGCCCCCGGGTAGGGGGGCCTGAAGCTTTCTTT. This sequence encodes CASSPRVGGPEAFF. This chain connects TRBV7-9 to TRBJ1-1; a possible D gene is TRBD1 (6 bases). CDR1 is SEHNR, CDR2 FQNEAQ, per germline (reference sequence). The CDR3 consists of 14 residues. The germline V and J ends were trimmed by 5 bases and 6 bases, with 16 bases remaining between them.

Worth noting for this clone: At one end the junction does not follow the germline gene, possibly because of a read error. This chain links TRBV11-2 with TRBJ2-1; D gene ambiguous. The CDR3 contains 13 residues. Per germline, CDR1 SGHAT and CDR2 FQNNGV. The DNA for the CDR3 is TGTGCCAGCAGCTTAGTAATCTACAATGAGCAGCTCTTC. It is translated as CASSLVIYNEQLF.

CDR3 sequence reads: CASSRLAEQFF. The DNA of the CDR3 is TGTGCCAGCAGCCGGCTGGCTGAGCAGTTCTTC. This chain uses TRBV28 with TRBJ2-1; D gene uncertain. The CDR3 has 11 residues. V shed 6 bases and J shed 9 bases, with 9 bases lying between them. Germline V lookup: CDR1 MDHEN, CDR2 SYDVKM.

This chain links TRBV7-9 with TRBJ2-7, with 9 bases lining up with TRBD2. The V and J ends lost 5 bases and 2 bases, in that order; junction bases with no gene match: 10. The CDR3 length is 16 residues. Per the germline V gene, CDR1 is SEHNR and CDR2 is FQNEAQ (reference sequence). The CDR3 sequence: CASSPDPGLAPYEQYF. CDR3 nucleotide sequence: TGTGCCAGCAGCCCAGATCCGGGACTAGCTCCCTACGAGCAGTACTTC.

The rearrangement joins TRBV7-2 to TRBJ2-3; TRBD2 matches at 10 bases. Trimming at V came to 1 base and at J to 2 bases, leaving 9 bases not matched to a gene. CDR1 and CDR2 (germline): SGHTA, FQGNSA. This CDR3 is 18 amino acids long. For the CDR3, the DNA is TGTGCCAGCAGCTTAGAAGGGCTAGCGGGGGACACCACAGATACGCAGTATTTT. Amino acid sequence: CASSLEGLAGDTTDTQYF.

The DNA for the CDR3 is TGTGCCAGCAGCCCCAGGGGGGGGTTCACAGATACGCAGTATTTT. Translation gives CASSPRGGFTDTQYF. V is TRBV28 and J is TRBJ2-3; D possibly uses TRBD1 or TRBD2 (7 bases each). Germline V gene data show CDR1 as MDHEN and CDR2 as SYDVKM. The CDR3 loop spans 15 amino acids. V lost 6 bases and J lost 2, with 15 bases in between.

This chain links TRBV6-5 with TRBJ2-1; TRBD2 matches 8 bases. V lost 6 bases, J lost 5 bases, and 6 bases stayed unmatched. Germline lookup yields CDR1 MNHEY and CDR2 SVGAGI. The CDR3 loop spans 14 amino acids. Here the CDR3 DNA reads TGTGCCAGCAGGGCCAGCGGGGGCCACAATGAGCAGTTCTTC. As protein: CASRASGGHNEQFF.

The chain recombines TRBV15 with TRBJ1-1, with 9 bases fitting TRBD1. In germline, CDR1 is LNHNV, CDR2 YYDKDF (reference sequence). CDR3 length: 16 residues. V was clipped by 3 bases and J by 3 bases; unmatched bases: 8. For the CDR3, the DNA is TGTGCCACCAGCAGTGCCGGACAGGGGCCCCACACTGAAGCTTTCTTT. Translation: CATSSAGQGPHTEAFF. The full variable domain, with the rest looked up from reference TRBV15 and TRBJ1-1, is DAMVIQNPRYQVTQFGKPVTLSCSQTLNHNVMYWYQQKSSQAPKLLFHYYDKDFNNEADTPDNFQSRRPNTSFCFLDIRSPGLGDTAMYLCATSSAGQGPHTEAFFGQGTRLTVV.

This chain uses TRBV14 with TRBJ2-3; TRBD2 matches 9 bases. Looked up from germline, CDR1 is SGHDN and CDR2 is FVKESK. CDR3 length: 15 amino acids. Losses at the gene ends were 1 base for V and 3 bases for J; bases not matched to a gene: 2. The CDR3 bases are TGTGCCAGCAGCCAAGGCGGGGGGGCGACAGATACGCAGTATTTT. Translating gives CASSQGGGATDTQYF.

The rearrangement uses TRBV6-5 and TRBJ2-3; perhaps D is TRBD1 or TRBD2 (6 bases each). CDR3 length: 13 residues. The germline V gene encodes CDR1 MNHEY and CDR2 SVGAGI. V lost 8 bases and J 1 base, leaving 10 bases between the germline ends. CDR3: CASRGPGTDTQYF. The DNA of the CDR3 is TGTGCCAGCCGGGGGCCCGGCACAGATACGCAGTATTTT.

Only one count was recorded for this clone. The V call is TRBV7-9, the J call TRBJ1-1, with D tentatively TRBD1 (5 bases). This CDR3 has 17 amino acids. The V gene lost 5 bases and the J gene lost 0 bases, with 19 bases spanning the gap. Germline loops: CDR1 SEHNR, CDR2 FQNEAQ (reference sequence). The CDR3 here is CASSPLGDDSMNTEAFF. The CDR3 DNA reads as TGTGCCAGCAGCCCTTTAGGGGATGACAGCATGAACACTGAAGCTTTCTTT.

This chain joins TRBV9 and TRBJ2-3; D may be TRBD2 (6 bases). CDR3 length: 15 residues. Germline CDR1 is SGDLS and CDR2 is YYNGEE. The V end was cut by 4 bases, the J end by 1 base, with 13 bases between. This CDR3 is CASSPSTGGTDTQYF. The CDR3 DNA is TGTGCCAGCAGCCCCAGTACGGGGGGCACAGATACGCAGTATTTT.

The CDR3 DNA is TGTGCCAGCAGCCAAGGGGGGGAGCTGTTTTTT. It yields the protein CASSQGGELFF. The J gene is TRBJ2-2, the V gene TRBV14; D remains unclear. V dropped 1 base and J dropped 8 bases, with 2 bases sitting between them. This CDR3 spans 11 amino acids. Germline V CDR1 and CDR2: SGHDN, FVKESK.

The V gene is TRBV4-3, the J gene TRBJ1-1, with unresolved D. Trimming took 0 bases from V and 4 from J, leaving 30 bases between them. This CDR3 spans 21 amino acids. The germline CDR1 and CDR2 sequences are LGHNA and YSLEER. The CDR3 DNA sequence: TGCGCCAGCAGCCAAGATTTGGTGTTAGGGTGGTCAGGTTCACGGGGCACTGAAGCTTTCTTT. Its translation is CASSQDLVLGWSGSRGTEAFF.

This clone was detected only a few times. The chain combines TRBV6-5 with TRBJ1-2; the D gene is possibly TRBD1 (6 bases). CDR3 length: 14 amino acids. Germline V gives CDR1 MNHEY, CDR2 SVGAGI. Trimming stripped 7 bases from V and 8 bases from J, with 20 bases between. CDR3 DNA: TGTGCCAGCACTAAATCCTACGGGGGCGGGGGCTACACCTTC. Protein: CASTKSYGGGGYTF.

The chain joins TRBV7-6 to TRBJ2-7; TRBD1 or TRBD2 may be the D gene (5 bases each). The length of the CDR3 is 14 residues. CDR1 SGHVS and CDR2 FNYEAQ come from the germline V gene. V was clipped by 5 bases and J by 0 bases, with 11 bases between them. The CDR3 region is CASSPGRDSYEQYF. In nucleotides, the CDR3 is TGTGCCAGCAGCCCGGGACGGGACTCCTACGAGCAGTACTTC.

The rearrangement joins TRBV7-9 to TRBJ1-2; 8 positions match TRBD1. The CDR3 runs 14 residues. With V trimmed by 6 bases and J by 4 bases, 7 bases remained unmatched. CDR1 SEHNR and CDR2 FQNEAQ come from the germline V gene (reference sequence). The CDR3 coding sequence is TGTGCCAGCAGTCGACCGGGACAGGCCTATGGCTACACCTTC. Translation: CASSRPGQAYGYTF.

The rearrangement links TRBV18 to TRBJ1-5; D remains ambiguous. Trimming cost V 3 bases and J 7 bases, with 13 bases left between them. CDR1 and CDR2 (germline): KGHSH, LQKENI. The CDR3 length is 14 residues. The CDR3 DNA is TGTGCCAGCTCACCGGGCAGAAACGGCCAGCCCCAGCATTTT. Protein product: CASSPGRNGQPQHF.

This clone was picked up a small number of times. The chain has TRBV2 and TRBJ2-5, with 7 bases aligning to TRBD1. The CDR3 runs to 14 residues. From germline, CDR1 is SNHLY and CDR2 FYNNEI. The trim removed 1 base at V and 5 bases at J, leaving 4 bases unmatched. CDR3 sequence reads: CASSEVQGWETQYF. CDR3 sequence (DNA): TGTGCCAGCAGTGAAGTACAGGGGTGGGAGACCCAGTACTTC. The full variable domain, its missing parts supplied by reference TRBV2 and TRBJ2-5, is EPEVTQTPSHQVTQMGQEVILRCVPISNHLYFYWYRQILGQKVEFLVSFYNNEISEKSEIFDDQFSVERPDGSNFTLKIRSTKLEDSAMYFCASSEVQGWETQYFGPGTRLLVL.

The V gene is TRBV6-5, the J gene TRBJ1-4; tentative D call: TRBD1 (6 bases). This CDR3 is 15 amino acids long. The V end was cut by 4 bases, the J end by 0 bases, with 9 bases between. Germline-derived CDR1 and CDR2 are MNHEY and SVGAGI. The CDR3 coding sequence is TGTGCCAGCAGTTTCCGGGACACAACTAATGAAAAACTGTTTTTT. It is translated as CASSFRDTTNEKLFF.

The rearrangement links TRBV15 to TRBJ2-7; D could derive from TRBD1 or TRBD2 (5 bases each). Germline V gives CDR1 LNHNV, CDR2 YYDKDF (reference sequence). This CDR3 comprises 14 residues. The V gene lost 0 bases and the J gene lost 5 bases, with 11 bases spanning the gap. The CDR3 DNA reads as TGTGCCACCAGCAGAGATCGGGACCAAAACGAGCAGTACTTC. Protein: CATSRDRDQNEQYF. Based on the CDR3 plus reference TRBV15 and TRBJ2-7, the full variable domain is DAMVIQNPRYQVTQFGKPVTLSCSQTLNHNVMYWYQQKSSQAPKLLFHYYDKDFNNEADTPDNFQSRRPNTSFCFLDIRSPGLGDTAMYLCATSRDRDQNEQYFGPGTRLTVT.

The V call is TRBV9, the J call TRBJ2-5; TRBD2 aligns across 10 bases. Germline CDR1 reads SGDLS; CDR2 reads YYNGEE. Trimming at V came to 0 bases and at J to 2 bases, leaving 10 bases not matched to a gene. This CDR3 spans 18 amino acids. The CDR3 protein is CASSVGIAGGTTQETQYF. The CDR3 nucleotides read TGTGCCAGCAGCGTAGGGATAGCGGGGGGAACGACTCAAGAGACCCAGTACTTC.

V gene TRBV28 combines with J gene TRBJ2-1; D is unresolved. With 5 bases removed from V and 2 bases from J, the gap between germline ends came to 13 bases. Germline CDR1 and CDR2: MDHEN and SYDVKM. The CDR3 loop spans 15 amino acids. Written as DNA, the CDR3 is TGTGCCAGCAGTATTCCCCTTGCTGCCTACAATGAGCAGTTCTTC. Protein sequence: CASSIPLAAYNEQFF.

This clone was seen a handful of times. The rearrangement links TRBV10-3 to TRBJ1-1; 7 bases are a match to TRBD1. Germline-derived CDR1 and CDR2 are ENHRY and SYGVKD. This CDR3 contains 13 residues. V was clipped by 9 bases and J by 4 bases; unmatched bases: 8. CDR3 bases: TGTGCCATTACCGGGACAGCGGGCACTGAAGCTTTCTTT. It encodes CAITGTAGTEAFF.

The rearrangement uses TRBV7-5 and TRBJ2-7. TRBV7-5 is recorded as a pseudogene. This CDR3 spans 14 amino acids. The CDR3 nucleotides read TGTGCCAGCAGCTTAGGAGGGCAGGGTGACGAGCAGTACTTC. This gives the protein CASSLGGQGDEQYF.

Written as DNA, the CDR3 is TGTGCCAGCAGCTTAGTCTCAGGGGGCCAGAACTTTAACTATGGCTACACCTTC. Translation gives CASSLVSGGQNFNYGYTF. This sequence joins TRBV7-2 and TRBJ1-2; the match to TRBD1 covers 8 bases. Germline V gene lookup returns CDR1 SGHTA and CDR2 FQGNSA. The ends lost 1 base at V and 1 base at J; junction bases unmatched: 11. The CDR3 has 18 residues.

CDR3: CASSAPRSGFQETQYF. The CDR3 DNA reads TGTGCCAGCAGCGCACCTCGCTCGGGGTTCCAAGAGACCCAGTACTTC. This chain connects TRBV9 to TRBJ2-5; D is perhaps TRBD2 (5 bases). This CDR3 is built from 16 residues. Germline assignment: CDR1 SGDLS and CDR2 YYNGEE. V was pared by 3 bases and J by 1 base, with 16 bases between.